This passage covers 30 T cell receptor beta chains from one sample sequenced in a study of T cell responses to AZD1222 COVID-19 vaccine (dated by TCRdb to the early 2020s). Library creation used the immunoSEQ multiplex PCR assay. TCRdb mirrors the immuneACCESS table, restricted to in-frame sequences. Some clones are absent from its copies; in checked studies, under half trace to an unresolved V gene, and the reason for the others is unknown. This sample comprises over 110,000 clones, 90% to 95% of them detected only once. The ten most abundant clones make up around 4.7% of the sample. The time point label, read with the paper, signifies: baseline before first vaccination. Specimen: peripheral blood, collected on day 0 of AZD1222 vaccination. The receptor source for this set is an adult in good health.

The V and J genes are TRBV5-1 and TRBJ2-6, with 7 bases identical to TRBD2. Germline CDR1 and CDR2: SGHRS and YFSETQ. V shed 0 bases, J shed 1 base, and the junction held 1 base outside the gene matches. The CDR3 is 16 residues long. In DNA form, the CDR3 reads TGCGCCAGCAGCTTGGTGGGAGGGTCTGGGGCCAACGTCCTGACTTTC. Protein: CASSLVGGSGANVLTF. Full variable domain (missing parts from reference TRBV5-1 and TRBJ2-6): KAGVTQTPRYLIKTRGQQVTLSCSPISGHRSVSWYQQTPGQGLQFLFEYFSETQRNKGNFPGRFSGRQFSNSRSEMNVSTLELGDSALYLCASSLVGGSGANVLTFGAGSRLTVL.

V gene TRBV19 combines with J gene TRBJ2-3; the D gene is possibly TRBD1 (6 bases). CDR1 is LNHDA, CDR2 SQIVND, per germline (reference sequence). CDR3 length equals 15 residues. V lost 4 bases, J lost 1 base, and 12 bases lay in between. CDR3 sequence reads: CASSNRVSGTDTQYF. DNA for the CDR3: TGTGCCAGTAGTAACAGGGTGAGTGGCACAGATACGCAGTATTTT.

V and J are TRBV5-8 and TRBJ1-5; D gene unclear. V shed 2 bases and J shed 5 bases, with 8 bases lying between them. This CDR3 has 13 residues. Per the germline V gene, CDR1 is SGHTS and CDR2 is YDEGEE. The DNA for the CDR3 is TGTGCCAGCAGCTTCTCCCCCCATCAGCCCCAGCATTTT. It codes for CASSFSPHQPQHF.

V usage is TRBV20-1 and J usage is TRBJ1-1; D gene ambiguous. Germline CDR1 and CDR2: DFQATT and SNEGSKA (reference sequence). V was clipped by 6 bases and J by 4 bases, with 9 bases between them. The CDR3 consists of 11 residues. The CDR3, as DNA: TGCAGTGCCCCGGTTCGCACTGAAGCTTTCTTT. It specifies CSAPVRTEAFF.

The V and J genes are TRBV2 and TRBJ1-1, with a possible D match to TRBD1 (6 bases). The CDR3 is 10 amino acids. V gave up 8 bases and J gave up 9 bases, with 10 bases separating them. Germline V gene data show CDR1 as SNHLY and CDR2 as FYNNEI. CDR3 loop: CASGGNQAFF. CDR3 DNA: TGTGCCAGCGGGGGCAACCAAGCTTTCTTT.

The genes are TRBV7-2 and TRBJ1-2; 9 bases agree with TRBD1. The germline CDR1 and CDR2 sequences are SGHTA and FQGNSA. CDR3 size: 15 residues. V shed 4 bases and J 4 bases; nucleotides not matched to a gene: 7. CDR3 DNA: TGTGCCAGCAGCTCTGGACAGGGGCGGGTCTATGGCTACACCTTC. Translated, it gives CASSSGQGRVYGYTF.

The gene calls are TRBV7-3 and TRBJ2-7, with 7 positions matching TRBD2. The CDR3 sequence is 14 residues long. Germline V CDR1 and CDR2: SGHTA, FQGTGA. The V segment lost 3 bases and the J segment 5 bases; nucleotides outside the gene matches: 7. CDR3 DNA sequence: TGTGCCAGCAGCTTCCCCGGGGGGTTCAACGAGCAGTACTTC. It specifies CASSFPGGFNEQYF.

The chain is built from TRBV5-4 and TRBJ2-7; 8 nucleotides align to TRBD1. V was pared by 0 bases and J by 7 bases, with 12 bases of the junction left unmatched. This CDR3 contains 16 residues. The V gene's germline CDR1 is SGHNT and CDR2 YYREEE (reference sequence). CDR3 sequence: CASSLGADRGIGEQYF. CDR3 nucleotide sequence: TGTGCCAGCAGCTTGGGGGCCGACAGGGGAATTGGGGAGCAGTACTTC.

The rearrangement links TRBV18 to TRBJ1-6; tentative D call: TRBD1 (5 bases). The CDR3 totals 13 residues. V shed 6 bases and J shed 6 bases, with 9 bases lying between them. The germline CDR1 and CDR2 sequences are KGHSH and LQKENI. CDR3 region: CASSRDSNSPLHF. CDR3 coding DNA: TGTGCCAGCTCTCGCGACAGTAATTCACCCCTCCACTTT.

The chain is built from TRBV2 and TRBJ2-7; D is ambiguous. Germline V gives CDR1 SNHLY, CDR2 FYNNEI. The CDR3 spans 14 residues. Trimming took off 6 bases at V and 2 bases at J, with 14 bases between the two ends. This CDR3 reads CASSQTGRTYEQYF. The CDR3 coding sequence is TGTGCCAGCAGCCAGACTGGGCGTACCTACGAGCAGTACTTC. The entire variable domain, with the rest obtained from reference TRBV2 and TRBJ2-7, is as follows: EPEVTQTPSHQVTQMGQEVILRCVPISNHLYFYWYRQILGQKVEFLVSFYNNEISEKSEIFDDQFSVERPDGSNFTLKIRSTKLEDSAMYFCASSQTGRTYEQYFGPGTRLTVT.

CDR3 amino acids: CASSVGLAGALRTGELFF. For the CDR3, the DNA is TGTGCCAGCAGCGTAGGTCTAGCGGGGGCCCTCCGCACCGGGGAGCTGTTTTTT. The chain uses TRBV9 and TRBJ2-2; 10 bases match TRBD2. CDR3 length: 18 amino acids. From germline, CDR1 is SGDLS and CDR2 YYNGEE. Trimming at V came to 0 bases and at J to 4 bases, leaving 9 bases not matched to a gene.

The genes are TRBV4-1 and TRBJ1-1; D might be TRBD1 (6 bases). The V end was cut by 2 bases, the J end by 4 bases, with 11 bases between. This CDR3 spans 14 amino acids. Germline-derived CDR1 and CDR2 are MGHRA and YSYEKL. Here the CDR3 reads CASSQPQGVTEAFF. The CDR3 region has the DNA TGCGCCAGCAGCCAACCACAGGGTGTCACTGAAGCTTTCTTT.

The chain has TRBV29-1 and TRBJ1-1, with 8 bases identical to TRBD1. J gave up 7 bases and V 4 bases, and 8 bases lay outside the gene matches. Germline V gene data show CDR1 as SQVTM and CDR2 as ANQGSEA. The CDR3 has 13 amino acids. The CDR3 sequence: CSVVEVRGHEAFF. The CDR3 DNA sequence: TGCAGCGTTGTTGAGGTCAGGGGGCATGAAGCTTTCTTT.

The genes are TRBV4-3 and TRBJ2-7; 12 nucleotides line up with TRBD2. V shed 3 bases, J shed 4 bases, and the junction held 4 bases outside the gene matches. There are 15 residues in the CDR3. Germline V lookup: CDR1 LGHNA, CDR2 YSLEER. The chain's CDR3 is CASSQGLAGGYEQYF. As DNA, the CDR3 is TGCGCCAGCAGCCAGGGACTAGCGGGTGGATACGAGCAGTACTTC.

The V gene is TRBV28, the J gene TRBJ1-2; no firm D call. The V and J ends lost 1 base and 5 bases respectively, with 5 bases between them. The germline V gene encodes CDR1 MDHEN and CDR2 SYDVKM. The CDR3 has 12 residues. The CDR3 DNA is TGTGCCAGCAGTTTATTGCAATATGGCTACACCTTC. Translation: CASSLLQYGYTF.

V usage is TRBV12-3 or TRBV12-4 and J usage is TRBJ1-4; no clear D gene. V was clipped by 3 bases and J by 5 bases, with 7 bases between them. CDR3 length: 13 residues. CDR3 nucleotides: TGTGCCAGCAGTTTGTCCCAAAATGAAAAACTGTTTTTT. Its translation is CASSLSQNEKLFF.

V and J are TRBV7-2 and TRBJ2-7; 7 bases fit TRBD1. Per germline, CDR1 SGHTA and CDR2 FQGNSA. V was clipped by 5 bases and J by 2 bases; unmatched bases: 9. The CDR3 runs to 15 residues. The CDR3 DNA is TGTGCCAGCAGCCCTTGGACAGGAACGACCTACGAGCAGTACTTC. Its translation is CASSPWTGTTYEQYF.

This clone has only one observation. This chain joins TRBV2 and TRBJ2-2, with TRBD2 identical over 7 bases. Germline CDR1 SNHLY, CDR2 FYNNEI. V lost 3 bases, J lost 2 bases, and 12 bases stayed unmatched. This CDR3 is built from 18 residues. The CDR3, as DNA: TGTGCCAGCAGTGATAGAAGGGCGGGAGCTGTAAACACCGGGGAGCTGTTTTTT. Translation: CASSDRRAGAVNTGELFF.

This chain uses TRBV15 with TRBJ1-2; D remains unclear. Trimming pared 0 bases from V and 6 bases from J, leaving 11 bases between. Germline lookup yields CDR1 LNHNV and CDR2 YYDKDF (reference sequence). The CDR3 covers 14 residues. CDR3 loop: CATSRDRGIDGYTF. The CDR3 region has the DNA TGTGCCACCAGCAGAGATCGAGGAATCGATGGCTACACCTTC.

This clone is a singleton in its sample. The rearrangement joins TRBV5-1 to TRBJ2-1, with D possibly matching TRBD2 (5 bases). This CDR3 comprises 17 residues. Trimming took 1 base from V and 1 from J, leaving 15 bases between them. Per the germline V gene, CDR1 is SGHRS and CDR2 is YFSETQ. CDR3 protein: CASSLSGEYVSYNEQFF. The CDR3 DNA reads as TGCGCCAGCAGCTTGTCCGGGGAGTATGTATCCTACAATGAGCAGTTCTTC. Full variable domain (rest looked up from reference TRBV5-1 and TRBJ2-1): KAGVTQTPRYLIKTRGQQVTLSCSPISGHRSVSWYQQTPGQGLQFLFEYFSETQRNKGNFPGRFSGRQFSNSRSEMNVSTLELGDSALYLCASSLSGEYVSYNEQFFGPGTRLTVL.

This rearrangement joins TRBV4-2 to TRBJ1-5; 11 nucleotides match TRBD1. V shed 3 bases, J shed 4 bases, and the junction held 2 bases outside the gene matches. Germline CDR1 LGHNA, CDR2 YNFKEQ. The CDR3 is 15 amino acids. The CDR3 DNA follows: TGTGCCAGCAGCCAGGGGACAGGGGGTAATCAGCCCCAGCATTTT. It is translated as CASSQGTGGNQPQHF.

This clone was seen just once. The rearrangement uses TRBV3-1 (or the pseudogene TRBV3-2) and TRBJ1-1; possibly TRBD1 for D (6 bases). The V end was cut by 4 bases, the J end by 4 bases, with 13 bases between. The CDR3 is made up of 14 amino acids. Germline CDR1 reads LGHDT; CDR2 reads YNNKEL (reference sequence). In DNA, the CDR3 is TGTGCCAGCAGCCGACGTACAGGGAGCACTGAAGCTTTCTTT. It encodes CASSRRTGSTEAFF.

This clone was observed once. V is TRBV18 and J is TRBJ2-5, with TRBD1 matching over 7 bases. CDR3 size: 15 residues. Germline lookup yields CDR1 KGHSH and CDR2 LQKENI. V was pared by 4 bases and J by 1 base, with 6 bases of the junction left unmatched. CDR3 in amino acids: CASSHSGTVQETQYF. In DNA form, the CDR3 reads TGTGCCAGCTCACATTCAGGGACAGTCCAAGAGACCCAGTACTTC.

V and J are TRBV4-2 and TRBJ1-2; 8 nucleotides align to TRBD1. V trimming: 0 bases; J trimming: 7 bases; junction bases outside the gene matches: 7. The CDR3 length is 15 residues. CDR1 and CDR2 from the germline V gene are LGHNA and YNFKEQ. CDR3: CASSQDYQGASGYTF. DNA of the CDR3: TGTGCCAGCAGCCAAGATTACCAGGGGGCGAGTGGCTACACCTTC.

This chain joins TRBV18 and TRBJ1-1, with TRBD1 matching 7 bases. V trimming: 4 bases; J trimming: 1 base; junction bases outside the gene matches: 6. This CDR3 contains 15 residues. CDR1 and CDR2 (germline): KGHSH, LQKENI. The CDR3 protein is CASSQATGTNTEAFF. For the CDR3, the DNA is TGTGCCAGCTCACAAGCGACAGGGACGAACACTGAAGCTTTCTTT. Variable domain in full (rest from reference TRBV18 and TRBJ1-1): NAGVMQNPRHLVRRRGQEARLRCSPMKGHSHVYWYRQLPEEGLKFMVYLQKENIIDESGMPKERFSAEFPKEGPSILRIQQVVRGDSAAYFCASSQATGTNTEAFFGQGTRLTVV.

This chain links TRBV5-6 with TRBJ2-7, with 8 bases fitting TRBD1. Germline V gives CDR1 SGHDT, CDR2 YYEEEE. V lost 4 bases, J lost 0 bases, and 3 bases stayed unmatched. The CDR3 extends over 14 amino acids. CDR3 sequence reads: CASSRTGFSYEQYF. The CDR3 DNA sequence: TGTGCCAGCAGCCGGACAGGGTTCTCCTACGAGCAGTACTTC.

This chain uses TRBV15 with TRBJ2-7, with 8 positions matching TRBD2. Germline-derived CDR1 and CDR2 are LNHNV and YYDKDF (reference sequence). The CDR3 is made up of 19 amino acids. After removal of 1 base from V and 4 bases from J, the junction contained 18 bases not matched to a gene. In DNA form, the CDR3 reads TGTGCCACCAGCAGAGGGGGGTCTAGCGGGCGGCCCCGGGGGTACGAGCAGTACTTC. Protein sequence: CATSRGGSSGRPRGYEQYF.

The V and J genes are TRBV19 and TRBJ1-1, with no clear D. This CDR3 comprises 13 residues. The V end lost 4 bases, the J end lost 5 bases, and 11 bases lay between the germline ends. Germline CDR1 and CDR2: LNHDA and SQIVND (reference sequence). The CDR3 region is CASSRVRETEAFF. The CDR3 bases are TGTGCCAGTAGTAGAGTAAGGGAAACTGAAGCTTTCTTT.

A note on this clone: The sample contains more than one DNA sequence encoding this CDR3. This chain joins TRBV5-6 and TRBJ1-2, with a possible D match to TRBD1 (6 bases). The germline V gene has CDR1 SGHDT and CDR2 YYEEEE. This CDR3 spans 14 amino acids. The V end was cut by 2 bases, the J end by 7 bases, with 15 bases between. The DNA for the CDR3 is TGTGCCAGCAGCTTACAGACAGGTTGGGGTGGCTACACCTTC. This gives the protein CASSLQTGWGGYTF.

This clone was recorded only once. The chain combines TRBV5-4 with TRBJ2-3, with no clear D. Germline values: CDR1 SGHNT, CDR2 YYREEE (reference sequence). V shed 5 bases and J shed 0 bases, with 13 bases lying between them. The length of the CDR3 is 15 residues. The CDR3 is CASRLDPSSTDTQYF. The CDR3 coding sequence is TGTGCCAGCAGACTCGATCCATCCAGCACAGATACGCAGTATTTT.